This is a list of T cell receptor beta chains from one sample in a study of shared clonotypes between healthy human individuals. Clones were sequenced by immunoSEQ multiplex PCR, and TCRdb holds only the in-frame ones, with some missing. Of over a million clones listed, about 96% were seen once; the top ten hold approximately 1.2%. The sequenced sample consisted of naive CD4+ T cells sorted from blood. The receptor source for this set is a man aged 30 to 39 in good health. Both conserved end residues are part of each CDR3. D genes are given only for firm matches. Only part of the rows carry a size: once, few, many, or a class if the clone is expanded.

J: TRBJ2-7
size: -
D: -
V: TRBV5-1
CDR3: CASSLSRGHEQYF
DNA: TGCGCCAGCAGCCTGAGCAGGGGCCACGAGCAGTACTTC

J: TRBJ2-6
size: -
D: -
V: TRBV9
CDR3: CASSVGISGANVLTF
DNA: TGTGCCAGCAGCGTAGGTATATCTGGGGCCAACGTCCTGACTTTC

J: TRBJ2-1
size: -
D: -
V: TRBV10-3
CDR3: CAISEFAAQFF
DNA: TGTGCCATCAGTGAGTTCGCTGCACAGTTCTTC

J: TRBJ2-7
size: few
D: -
V: TRBV10-2
CDR3: CASRDLSYEQYF
DNA: TGCGCCAGCAGGGACTTGTCCTACGAGCAGTACTTC

J: TRBJ2-1
size: once
D: -
V: TRBV4-1
CDR3: CASSPGLGLRGGGNEQFF
DNA: TGCGCCAGCAGCCCAGGCCTTGGGCTAAGGGGGGGTGGGAATGAGCAGTTCTTC

J: TRBJ1-2
size: -
D: TRBD1
V: TRBV11-1
CDR3: CASSLRTGGNYGYTF
DNA: TGTGCCAGCAGCCTAAGGACAGGGGGCAACTATGGCTACACCTTC

J: TRBJ2-1
size: -
D: TRBD2
V: TRBV2
CDR3: CASRVSSGRSWQFF
DNA: TGTGCCAGCAGAGTCTCTAGCGGGAGGAGTTGGCAGTTCTTC

J: TRBJ1-1
size: -
D: TRBD1
V: TRBV5-6
CDR3: CASSSPQGLNTEAFF
DNA: TGTGCCAGCAGCTCGCCACAGGGGCTGAACACTGAAGCTTTCTTT

J: TRBJ1-4
size: -
D: TRBD1
V: TRBV18
CDR3: CASSPSSGLAGGYEKLFF
DNA: TGTGCCAGCTCACCATCTTCTGGCCTGGCAGGGGGCTATGAAAAACTGTTTTTT

J: TRBJ2-1
size: -
D: TRBD2
V: TRBV7-6
CDR3: CASSLVRLAGVSDEQFF
DNA: TGTGCCAGCAGCTTAGTTAGACTAGCGGGAGTAAGCGATGAGCAGTTCTTC

J: TRBJ2-7
size: -
D: -
V: TRBV4-1
CDR3: CASSQLSGFSYEQYF
DNA: TGCGCCAGCAGCCAATTAAGCGGTTTCTCCTACGAGCAGTACTTC

J: TRBJ2-1
size: once
D: TRBD2
V: TRBV7-9
CDR3: CASSQRLLLAAPSYNEQFF
DNA: TGTGCCAGCAGCCAGCGGCTACTACTAGCGGCTCCCTCCTACAATGAGCAGTTCTTC

J: TRBJ2-7
size: -
D: -
V: TRBV18
CDR3: CASSPPGLPEQYF
DNA: TGTGCCAGCTCACCACCGGGTTTGCCCGAGCAGTACTTC

J: TRBJ2-1
size: -
D: -
V: TRBV5-1
CDR3: CASSSLPLNEQFF
DNA: TGCGCCAGCAGCTCCCTACCTCTTAATGAGCAGTTCTTC

J: TRBJ2-5
size: -
D: TRBD1
V: TRBV6-6
CDR3: CASGTGGAGTQYF
DNA: TGTGCCAGCGGGACAGGGGGCGCCGGGACCCAGTACTTC

J: TRBJ2-1
size: -
D: TRBD1
V: TRBV5-1
CDR3: CASSLTGTGPYNEQFF
DNA: TGCGCCAGCAGCTTGACGGGGACAGGTCCCTACAATGAGCAGTTCTTC

J: TRBJ2-6
size: -
D: TRBD1
V: TRBV18
CDR3: CASSPLLGPTGVMDSGANVLTF
DNA: TGTGCCAGCTCACCACTCTTGGGCCCCACAGGGGTTATGGACTCTGGGGCCAACGTCCTGACTTTC

J: TRBJ2-1
size: -
D: TRBD1
V: TRBV28
CDR3: CASSLRQGNYNEQFF
DNA: TGTGCCAGCAGTTTACGACAGGGAAATTACAATGAGCAGTTCTTC

J: TRBJ1-3
size: -
D: TRBD1
V: TRBV7-2
CDR3: CASSLSGQGDGNTIYF
DNA: TGTGCCAGCAGCCTTTCGGGACAGGGGGATGGAAACACCATATATTTT

J: TRBJ2-3
size: once
D: TRBD2
V: TRBV28
CDR3: CASSPLSPARGRPGVTDTQYF
DNA: TGTGCCAGCAGTCCACTCTCTCCTGCTCGCGGGAGGCCCGGGGTCACAGATACGCAGTATTTT

J: TRBJ2-7
size: -
D: TRBD1
V: TRBV7-9
CDR3: CASSLVSRGPYEQYF
DNA: TGTGCCAGCAGCTTAGTGTCCAGGGGGCCCTACGAGCAGTACTTC